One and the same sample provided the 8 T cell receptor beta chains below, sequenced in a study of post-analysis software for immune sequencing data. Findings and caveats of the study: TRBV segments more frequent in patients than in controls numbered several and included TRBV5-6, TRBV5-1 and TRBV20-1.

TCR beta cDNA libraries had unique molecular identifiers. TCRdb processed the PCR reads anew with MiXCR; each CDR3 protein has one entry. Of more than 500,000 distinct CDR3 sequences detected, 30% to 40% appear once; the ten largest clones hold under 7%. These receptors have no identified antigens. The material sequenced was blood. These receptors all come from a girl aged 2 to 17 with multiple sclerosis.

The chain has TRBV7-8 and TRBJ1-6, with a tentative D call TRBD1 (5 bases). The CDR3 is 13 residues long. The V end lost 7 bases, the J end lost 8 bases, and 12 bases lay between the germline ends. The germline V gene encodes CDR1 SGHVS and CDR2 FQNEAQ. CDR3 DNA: TGTGCCAGCACAGGGTATAGAGATTCACCCCTCCACTTT. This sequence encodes CASTGYRDSPLHF.

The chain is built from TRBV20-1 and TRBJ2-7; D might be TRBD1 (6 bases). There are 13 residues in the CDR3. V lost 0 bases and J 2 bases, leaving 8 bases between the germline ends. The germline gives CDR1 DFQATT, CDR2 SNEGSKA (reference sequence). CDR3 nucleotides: TGCAGTGCTAGAGATACAGGGCCCTACGAGCAGTACTTC. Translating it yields CSARDTGPYEQYF.

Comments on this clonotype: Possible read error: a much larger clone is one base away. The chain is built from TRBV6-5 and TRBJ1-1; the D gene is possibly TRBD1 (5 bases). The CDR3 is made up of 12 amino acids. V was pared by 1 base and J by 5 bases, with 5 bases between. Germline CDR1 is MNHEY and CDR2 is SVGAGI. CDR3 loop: CASSYWGTEAFF. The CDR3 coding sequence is TGTGCCAGCAGTTACTGGGGGACTGAAGCTTTCTTT.

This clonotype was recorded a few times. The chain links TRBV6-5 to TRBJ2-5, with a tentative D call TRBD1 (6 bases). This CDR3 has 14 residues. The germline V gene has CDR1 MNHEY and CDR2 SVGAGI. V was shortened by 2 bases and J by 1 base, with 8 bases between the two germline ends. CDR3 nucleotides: TGTGCCAGCAGTTACCAGGGGATCCAAGAGACCCAGTACTTC. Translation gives CASSYQGIQETQYF.

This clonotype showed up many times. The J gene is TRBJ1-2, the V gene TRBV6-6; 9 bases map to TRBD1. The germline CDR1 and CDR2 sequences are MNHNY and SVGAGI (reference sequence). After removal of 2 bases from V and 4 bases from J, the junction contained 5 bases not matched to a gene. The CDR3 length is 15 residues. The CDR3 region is CASSYAGTGTYGYTF. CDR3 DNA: TGTGCCAGCAGTTACGCCGGGACAGGGACCTATGGCTACACCTTC.

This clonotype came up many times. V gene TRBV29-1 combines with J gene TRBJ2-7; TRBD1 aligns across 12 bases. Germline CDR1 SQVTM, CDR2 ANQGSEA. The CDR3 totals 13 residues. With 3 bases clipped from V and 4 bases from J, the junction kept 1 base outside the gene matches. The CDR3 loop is CSVEGQGAYEQYF. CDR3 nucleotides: TGCAGCGTTGAGGGACAGGGGGCTTACGAGCAGTACTTC.

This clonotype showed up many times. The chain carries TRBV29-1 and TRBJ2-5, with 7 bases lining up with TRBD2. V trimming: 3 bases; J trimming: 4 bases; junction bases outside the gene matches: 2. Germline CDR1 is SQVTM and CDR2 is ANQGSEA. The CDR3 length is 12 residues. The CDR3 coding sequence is TGCAGCGTTGAGGGGGGGTCAGAGACCCAGTACTTC. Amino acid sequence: CSVEGGSETQYF.

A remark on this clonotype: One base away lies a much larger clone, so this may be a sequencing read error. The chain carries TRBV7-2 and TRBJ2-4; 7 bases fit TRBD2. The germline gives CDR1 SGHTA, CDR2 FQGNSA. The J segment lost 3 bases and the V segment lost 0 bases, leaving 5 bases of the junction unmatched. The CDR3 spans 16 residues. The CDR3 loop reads CTSSLASASGKNIQYF. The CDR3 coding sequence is TGTACCAGCAGCTTAGCGTCGGCTAGCGGCAAAAACATTCAGTACTTC.